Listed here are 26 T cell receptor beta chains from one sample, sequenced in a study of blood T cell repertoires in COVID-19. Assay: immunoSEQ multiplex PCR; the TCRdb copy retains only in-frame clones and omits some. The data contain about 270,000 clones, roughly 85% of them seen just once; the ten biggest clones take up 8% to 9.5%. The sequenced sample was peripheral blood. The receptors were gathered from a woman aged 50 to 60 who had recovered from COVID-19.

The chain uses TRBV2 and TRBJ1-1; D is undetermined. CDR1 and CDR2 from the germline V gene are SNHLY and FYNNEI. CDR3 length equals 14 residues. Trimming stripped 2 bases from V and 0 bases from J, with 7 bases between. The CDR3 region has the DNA TGTGCCAGCAGTGAACTGGGCATGAACACTGAAGCTTTCTTT. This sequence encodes CASSELGMNTEAFF. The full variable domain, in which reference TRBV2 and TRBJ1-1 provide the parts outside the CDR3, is EPEVTQTPSHQVTQMGQEVILRCVPISNHLYFYWYRQILGQKVEFLVSFYNNEISEKSEIFDDQFSVERPDGSNFTLKIRSTKLEDSAMYFCASSELGMNTEAFFGQGTRLTVV.

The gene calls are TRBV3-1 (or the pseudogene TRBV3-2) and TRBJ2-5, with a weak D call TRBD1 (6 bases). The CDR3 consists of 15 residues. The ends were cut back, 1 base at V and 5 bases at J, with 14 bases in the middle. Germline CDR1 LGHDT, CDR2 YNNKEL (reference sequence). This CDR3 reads CASSQGQGRSETQYF. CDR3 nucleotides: TGTGCCAGCAGCCAAGGTCAGGGGAGATCGGAGACCCAGTACTTC.

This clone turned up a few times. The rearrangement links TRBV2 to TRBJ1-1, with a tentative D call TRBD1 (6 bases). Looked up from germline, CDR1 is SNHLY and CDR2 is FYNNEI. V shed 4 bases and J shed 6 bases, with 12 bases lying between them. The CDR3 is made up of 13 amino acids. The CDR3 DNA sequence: TGTGCCAGCAGTGTCCCAGGGGATGCTGAAGCTTTCTTT. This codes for CASSVPGDAEAFF.

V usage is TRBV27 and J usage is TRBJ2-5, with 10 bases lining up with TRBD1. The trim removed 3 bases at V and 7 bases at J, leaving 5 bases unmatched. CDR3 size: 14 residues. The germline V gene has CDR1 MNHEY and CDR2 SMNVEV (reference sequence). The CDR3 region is CASSLMTGGPTQYF. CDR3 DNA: TGTGCCAGCAGTTTGATGACAGGGGGCCCGACCCAGTACTTC.

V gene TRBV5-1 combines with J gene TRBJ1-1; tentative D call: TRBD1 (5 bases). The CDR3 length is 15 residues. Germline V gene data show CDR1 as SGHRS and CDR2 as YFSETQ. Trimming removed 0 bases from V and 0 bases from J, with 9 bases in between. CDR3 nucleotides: TGCGCCAGCAGCTTGGACCACAGGCTGAACACTGAAGCTTTCTTT. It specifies CASSLDHRLNTEAFF. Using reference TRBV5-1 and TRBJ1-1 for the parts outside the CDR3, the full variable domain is KAGVTQTPRYLIKTRGQQVTLSCSPISGHRSVSWYQQTPGQGLQFLFEYFSETQRNKGNFPGRFSGRQFSNSRSEMNVSTLELGDSALYLCASSLDHRLNTEAFFGQGTRLTVV.

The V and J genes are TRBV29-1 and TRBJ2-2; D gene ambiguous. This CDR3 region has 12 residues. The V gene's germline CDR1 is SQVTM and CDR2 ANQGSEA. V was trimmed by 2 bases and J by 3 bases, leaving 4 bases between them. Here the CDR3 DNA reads TGCAGCGTTGAATTCGACACCGGGGAGCTGTTTTTT. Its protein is CSVEFDTGELFF.

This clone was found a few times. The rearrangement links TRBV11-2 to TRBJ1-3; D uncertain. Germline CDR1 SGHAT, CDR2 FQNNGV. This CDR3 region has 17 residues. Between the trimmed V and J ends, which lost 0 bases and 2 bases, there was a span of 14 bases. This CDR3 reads CASSLDLGDFTGNTIYF. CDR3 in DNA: TGTGCCAGCAGCTTAGATCTAGGAGATTTTACTGGAAACACCATATATTTT.

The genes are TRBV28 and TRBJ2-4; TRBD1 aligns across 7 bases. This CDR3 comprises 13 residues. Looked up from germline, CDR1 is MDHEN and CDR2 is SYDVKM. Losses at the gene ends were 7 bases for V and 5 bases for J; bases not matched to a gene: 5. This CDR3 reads CASTMQGENIQYF. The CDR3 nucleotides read TGTGCCAGCACTATGCAGGGGGAAAACATTCAGTACTTC. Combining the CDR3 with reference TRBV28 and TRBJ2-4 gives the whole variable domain DVKVTQSSRYLVKRTGEKVFLECVQDMDHENMFWYRQDPGLGLRLIYFSYDVKMKEKGDIPEGYSVSREKKERFSLILESASTNQTSMYLCASTMQGENIQYFGAGTRLSVL.

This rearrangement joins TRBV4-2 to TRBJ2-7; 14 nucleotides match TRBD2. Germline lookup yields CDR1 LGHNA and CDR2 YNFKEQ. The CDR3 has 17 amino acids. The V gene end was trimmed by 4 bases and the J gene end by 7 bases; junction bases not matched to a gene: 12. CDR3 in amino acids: CASSPRLAGGQEGEQYF. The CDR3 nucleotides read TGTGCCAGCAGCCCGCGACTAGCGGGAGGGCAGGAAGGTGAGCAGTACTTC.

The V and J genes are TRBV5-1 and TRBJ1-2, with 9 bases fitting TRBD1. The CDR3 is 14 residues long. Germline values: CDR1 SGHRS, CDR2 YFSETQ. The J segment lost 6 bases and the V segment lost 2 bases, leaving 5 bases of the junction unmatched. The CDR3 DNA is TGCGCCAGCAGCTTTTCCCGGGACAGGGATGGCTACACCTTC. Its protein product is CASSFSRDRDGYTF.

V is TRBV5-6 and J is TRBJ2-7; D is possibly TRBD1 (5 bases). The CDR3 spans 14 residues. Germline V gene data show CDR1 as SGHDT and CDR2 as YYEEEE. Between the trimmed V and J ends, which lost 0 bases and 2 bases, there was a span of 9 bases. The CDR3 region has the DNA TGTGCCAGCAGCTTGGCCAGGGTGACCTACGAGCAGTACTTC. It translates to CASSLARVTYEQYF.

CDR3 protein: CASSLLRTSGSVDTQYF. In nucleotides, the CDR3 is TGTGCCAGCAGCTTACTCCGAACTAGCGGTAGTGTAGATACGCAGTATTTT. This rearrangement joins TRBV11-2 to TRBJ2-3, with TRBD2 identical over 8 bases. Germline V gene lookup returns CDR1 SGHAT and CDR2 FQNNGV. This CDR3 is built from 17 residues. V shed 2 bases, J shed 5 bases, and the junction held 12 bases outside the gene matches.

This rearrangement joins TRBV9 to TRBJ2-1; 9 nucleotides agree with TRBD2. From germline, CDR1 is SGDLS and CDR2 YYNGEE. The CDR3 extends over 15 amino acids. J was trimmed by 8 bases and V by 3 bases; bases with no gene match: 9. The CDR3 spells CASSEGAGGPDEQFF. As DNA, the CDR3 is TGTGCCAGCAGCGAGGGCGCGGGGGGGCCCGATGAGCAGTTCTTC.

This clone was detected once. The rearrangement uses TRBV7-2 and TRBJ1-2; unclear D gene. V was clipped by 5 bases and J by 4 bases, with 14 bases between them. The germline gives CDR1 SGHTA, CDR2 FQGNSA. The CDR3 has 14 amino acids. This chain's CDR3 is CASSAGGPVYGYTF. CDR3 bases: TGTGCCAGCAGCGCCGGCGGCCCCGTCTATGGCTACACCTTC.

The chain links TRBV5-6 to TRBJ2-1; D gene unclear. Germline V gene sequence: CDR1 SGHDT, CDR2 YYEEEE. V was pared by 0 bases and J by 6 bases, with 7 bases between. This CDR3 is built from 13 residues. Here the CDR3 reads CASSLEWSNEQFF. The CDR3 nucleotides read TGTGCCAGCAGCTTGGAGTGGAGCAATGAGCAGTTCTTC. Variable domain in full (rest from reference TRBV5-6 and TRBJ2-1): DAGVTQSPTHLIKTRGQQVTLRCSPKSGHDTVSWYQQALGQGPQFIFQYYEEEERQRGNFPDRFSGHQFPNYSSELNVNALLLGDSALYLCASSLEWSNEQFFGPGTRLTVL.

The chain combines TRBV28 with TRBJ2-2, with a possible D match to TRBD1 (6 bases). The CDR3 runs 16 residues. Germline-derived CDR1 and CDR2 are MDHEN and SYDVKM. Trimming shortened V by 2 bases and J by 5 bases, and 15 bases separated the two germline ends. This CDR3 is CASSLPLWGRTGELFF. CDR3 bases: TGTGCCAGCAGTTTACCGCTATGGGGGCGAACCGGGGAGCTGTTTTTT.

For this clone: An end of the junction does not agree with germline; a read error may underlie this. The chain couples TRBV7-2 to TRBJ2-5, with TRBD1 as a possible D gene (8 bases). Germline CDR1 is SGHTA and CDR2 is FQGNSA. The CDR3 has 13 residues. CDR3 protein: CASNAQGGETQYF. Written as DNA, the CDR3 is TGTGCTAGCAACGCACAGGGGGGGGAGACCCAATACTTC.

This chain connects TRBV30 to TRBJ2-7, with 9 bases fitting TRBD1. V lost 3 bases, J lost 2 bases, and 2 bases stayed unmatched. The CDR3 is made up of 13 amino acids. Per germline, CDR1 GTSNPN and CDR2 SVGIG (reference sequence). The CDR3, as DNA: TGTGCCTGGAGGAGGACAGGGGCCTACGAGCAGTACTTC. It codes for CAWRRTGAYEQYF.

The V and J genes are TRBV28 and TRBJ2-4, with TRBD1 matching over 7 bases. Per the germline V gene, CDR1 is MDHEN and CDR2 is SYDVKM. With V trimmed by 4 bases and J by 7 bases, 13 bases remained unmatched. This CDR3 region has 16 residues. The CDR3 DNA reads TGTGCCAGCAGTTCACTTCCCCGACAGGGCTCCAACATTCAGTACTTC. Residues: CASSSLPRQGSNIQYF.

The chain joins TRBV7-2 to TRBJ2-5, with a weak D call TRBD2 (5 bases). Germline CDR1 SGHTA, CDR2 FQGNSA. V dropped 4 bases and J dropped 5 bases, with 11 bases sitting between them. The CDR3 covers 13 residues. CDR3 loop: CASSSYTGETQYF. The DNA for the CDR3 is TGTGCCAGCAGCTCGTACACGGGGGAGACCCAGTACTTC.

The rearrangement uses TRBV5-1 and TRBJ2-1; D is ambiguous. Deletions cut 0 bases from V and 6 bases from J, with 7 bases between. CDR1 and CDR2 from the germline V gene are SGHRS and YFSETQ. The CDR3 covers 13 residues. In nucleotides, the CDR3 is TGCGCCAGCAGCTTGGTCAGAGGCAATGAGCAGTTCTTC. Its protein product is CASSLVRGNEQFF. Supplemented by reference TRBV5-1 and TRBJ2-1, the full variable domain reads KAGVTQTPRYLIKTRGQQVTLSCSPISGHRSVSWYQQTPGQGLQFLFEYFSETQRNKGNFPGRFSGRQFSNSRSEMNVSTLELGDSALYLCASSLVRGNEQFFGPGTRLTVL.

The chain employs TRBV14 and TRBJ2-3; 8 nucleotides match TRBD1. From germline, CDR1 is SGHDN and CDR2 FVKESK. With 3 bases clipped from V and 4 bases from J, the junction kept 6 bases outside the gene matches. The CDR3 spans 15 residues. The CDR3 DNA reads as TGTGCCAGCAGCCACCGACAGGGGTTCGCAGATACGCAGTATTTT. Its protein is CASSHRQGFADTQYF.

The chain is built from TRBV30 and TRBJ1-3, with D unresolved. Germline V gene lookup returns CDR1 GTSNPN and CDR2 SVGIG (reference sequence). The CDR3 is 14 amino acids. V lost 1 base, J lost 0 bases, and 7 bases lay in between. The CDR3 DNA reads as TGTGCCTGGAGTGGTGACATCTCTGGAAACACCATATATTTT. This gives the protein CAWSGDISGNTIYF.

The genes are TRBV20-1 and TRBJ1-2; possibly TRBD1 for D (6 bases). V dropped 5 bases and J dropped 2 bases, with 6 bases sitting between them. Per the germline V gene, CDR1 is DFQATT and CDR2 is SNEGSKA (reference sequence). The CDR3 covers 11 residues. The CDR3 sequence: CSAGQNYGYTF. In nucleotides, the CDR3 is TGCAGTGCTGGACAGAACTATGGCTACACCTTC.

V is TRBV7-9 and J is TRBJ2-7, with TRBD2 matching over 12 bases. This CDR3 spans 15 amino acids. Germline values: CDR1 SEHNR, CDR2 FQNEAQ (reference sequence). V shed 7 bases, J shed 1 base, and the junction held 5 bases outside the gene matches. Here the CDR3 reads CASTKTSGGSYEQYF. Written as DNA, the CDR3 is TGTGCCAGCACCAAGACTAGCGGGGGATCCTACGAGCAGTACTTC.

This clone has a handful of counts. The CDR3 here is CASSVGTSEGTDTQYF. CDR3 bases: TGTGCCAGCAGCGTCGGGACTAGCGAGGGCACAGATACGCAGTATTTT. The chain couples TRBV7-9 to TRBJ2-3, with 10 bases fitting TRBD2. Germline CDR1 reads SEHNR; CDR2 reads FQNEAQ (reference sequence). V dropped 5 bases and J dropped 1; count of bases not matched to a gene: 6. The CDR3 totals 16 residues.